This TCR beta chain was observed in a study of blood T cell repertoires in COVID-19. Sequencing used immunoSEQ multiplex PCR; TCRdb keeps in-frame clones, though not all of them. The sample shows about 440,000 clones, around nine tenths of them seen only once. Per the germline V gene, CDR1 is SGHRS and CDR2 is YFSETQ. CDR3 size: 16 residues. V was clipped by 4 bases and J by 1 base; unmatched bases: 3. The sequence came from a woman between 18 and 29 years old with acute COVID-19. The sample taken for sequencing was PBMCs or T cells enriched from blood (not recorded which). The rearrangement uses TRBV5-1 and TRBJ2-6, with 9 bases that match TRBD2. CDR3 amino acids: CASSPGLASGANVLTF. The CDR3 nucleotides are TGCGCCAGCAGCCCGGGACTAGCTTCTGGGGCCAACGTCCTGACTTTC.